This TCR beta chain stems from a study of T cells in localized non-small cell lung cancer. Germline V CDR1 and CDR2: SNHLY, FYNNEI. The CDR3 is 13 amino acids. V shed 6 bases and J 2 bases; nucleotides not matched to a gene: 1. Notes on this clone: Its antigen is not known.

Profiling relied on immunoSEQ multiplex PCR, and the TCRdb table lists in-frame clones only, not all of them. Of some 30,000 clones detected, approximately 91% appear once; the ten largest clones hold 4.5% to 7%. Study results and limitations: It was uninvolved adjacent lung that showed the highest T cell clonality, exceeding tumor.

This TCR derives from a man between 40 and 69 years old with stage II lung adenocarcinoma. Material: PBMCs, obtained before any cancer treatment. The chain combines TRBV2 with TRBJ1-1, with 9 bases lining up with TRBD1. The CDR3 sequence is CASRGQGNTEAFF. CDR3 sequence (DNA): TGTGCCAGCAGGGGACAGGGAAACACTGAAGCTTTCTTT.